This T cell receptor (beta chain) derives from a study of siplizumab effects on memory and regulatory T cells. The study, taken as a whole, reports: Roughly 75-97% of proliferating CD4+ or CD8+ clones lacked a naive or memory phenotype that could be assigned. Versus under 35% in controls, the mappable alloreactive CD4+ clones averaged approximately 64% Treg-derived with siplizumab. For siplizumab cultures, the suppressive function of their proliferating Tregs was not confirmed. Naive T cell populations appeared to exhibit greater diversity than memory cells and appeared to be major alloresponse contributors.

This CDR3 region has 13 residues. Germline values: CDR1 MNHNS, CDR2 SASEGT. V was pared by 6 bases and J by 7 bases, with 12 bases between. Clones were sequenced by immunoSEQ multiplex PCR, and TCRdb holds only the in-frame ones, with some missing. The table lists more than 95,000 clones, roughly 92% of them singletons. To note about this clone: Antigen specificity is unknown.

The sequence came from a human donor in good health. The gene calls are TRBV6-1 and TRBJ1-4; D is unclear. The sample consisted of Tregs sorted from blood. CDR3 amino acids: CASRVVNGEKLFF. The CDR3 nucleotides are TGTGCCAGCAGGGTCGTTAATGGTGAAAAACTGTTTTTT.